The T cell receptor beta chain described here comes from a study of T cell responses to AZD1222 COVID-19 vaccine. The CDR3 loop spans 13 amino acids. Germline assignment: CDR1 SGHTA and CDR2 FQGNSA. V lost 10 bases to trimming and J lost 8 bases, with 17 bases between them. For this clone: The antigen remains undetermined.

The protocol was immunoSEQ multiplex PCR, while the TCRdb copy is restricted to in-frame clones and leaves out a portion. The sample yields about 150,000 clones, 85% to 95% seen once. Study results and limitations: Spike-wide vaccine-associated CD4 TCRs dominated at 160-218 and 743-854. Seropositivity was recorded at baseline in only a handful of AZD1222 recipients.

The source of this sequence is an adult in good health. The J gene is TRBJ1-4, the V gene TRBV7-2, with D hard to call. Sequencing used peripheral blood, obtained on day 0 of AZD1222 vaccination. This chain's CDR3 is CATATQSREKLFF. For the CDR3, the DNA is TGTGCCACCGCTACCCAATCCCGGGAAAAACTGTTTTTT.